This is a list of T cell receptor beta chains from one sample in a study of response to subunit inactivated influenza vaccine. MiXCR was run by TCRdb on the RT-PCR reads, yielding one entry per CDR3 protein. The sample comprises 500,000 to 750,000 distinct CDR3 sequences, 14% of which are singletons, and 11% rests with the top ten. The specimen was PBMCs from blood, collected 12 days after vaccination. These receptors were collected from a middle-aged man who received an inactivated influenza vaccine. The CDR3 runs from the conserved cysteine through the conserved F or W. The D gene is left open where the match is weak. Only some rows state a clone size, as once, few, many or a class for expanded clones.

clone size | J gene | V gene | D gene | CDR3 protein | CDR3 DNA
few | TRBJ2-1 | TRBV20-1 | TRBD2 | CSARGPGGAGGYNEQFF | TGCAGTGCTAGAGGCCCGGGAGGAGCGGGAGGGTACAATGAGCAGTTCTTC
. | TRBJ2-2 | TRBV12-5 | . | CASGLVLGYTGELFF | TGTGCTAGTGGTTTGGTACTCGGATACACCGGGGAGCTGTTTTTT
. | TRBJ2-5 | TRBV7-2 | . | CASSFQVAQETQYF | TGTGCCAGCAGCTTTCAGGTCGCCCAAGAGACCCAGTACTTC
few | TRBJ1-2 | TRBV4-1 | TRBD1 | CASSQPTGGRHYGYTF | TGCGCCAGCAGCCAACCGACAGGGGGCAGGCACTATGGCTACACCTTC
. | TRBJ1-5 | TRBV12-3/TRBV12-4 | TRBD1 | CASSLRQGTQPQHF | TGTGCCAGCAGTCTCCGACAGGGGACTCAGCCCCAGCATTTT
few | TRBJ2-5 | TRBV6-2/TRBV6-3 | . | CASSYGVWETQYF | TGTGCCAGCAGTTACGGGGTATGGGAGACCCAGTACTTC
. | TRBJ1-3 | TRBV6-2/TRBV6-3 | . | CASSYSRDRFLETIYF | TGTGCCAGCAGTTACTCGCGGGATCGTTTCCTGGAGACCATATATTTT
. | TRBJ2-1 | TRBV18 | . | CASSLSGTTEQFF | TGTGCCAGCTCACTATCCGGGACAACTGAGCAGTTCTTC
. | TRBJ2-2 | TRBV7-3 | TRBD2 | CASALAGPHGELFF | TGTGCCAGCGCACTAGCGGGTCCCCATGGGGAGCTGTTTTTT
many | TRBJ2-1 | TRBV28 | TRBD2 | CASSLWNQRGGGEQFF | TGTGCCAGCAGTTTATGGAACCAGCGGGGGGGAGGGGAGCAGTTCTTC
. | TRBJ2-7 | TRBV11-2 | TRBD1 | CASSSRDRAREQYF | TGTGCCAGCAGCTCCCGGGACAGGGCACGCGAGCAGTACTTC
. | TRBJ2-7 | TRBV5-5 | . | CASSLEWIASEQYF | TGTGCCAGCAGCTTGGAATGGATCGCTAGCGAGCAGTACTTC
. | TRBJ2-3 | TRBV4-3 | TRBD1 | CASSPTEPTGGADTQYF | TGCGCCAGCAGCCCAACCGAGCCTACAGGGGGCGCAGATACGCAGTATTTT
. | TRBJ1-6 | TRBV11-2 | . | CASSSIEGRGSPLHF | TGTGCCAGCAGCTCCATAGAGGGTAGGGGCTCACCCCTCCACTTT
few | TRBJ2-2 | TRBV6-5 | TRBD1 | CASSYSRQGDGHTGELFF | TGTGCCAGCAGTTACTCGAGACAGGGGGACGGGCACACCGGGGAGCTGTTTTTT
. | TRBJ2-7 | TRBV6-2/TRBV6-3 | . | CASSYGPAAYYEQYF | TGTGCCAGCAGTTATGGGCCCGCGGCCTACTACGAGCAGTACTTC
few | TRBJ2-7 | TRBV6-5 | TRBD2 | CASSYVSGRYEQYF | TGTGCCAGCAGTTACGTTAGCGGGAGGTACGAGCAGTACTTC
. | TRBJ2-3 | TRBV12-3/TRBV12-4 | TRBD1 | CASTSGQAYTDTQYF | TGTGCCAGCACCTCGGGACAGGCCTACACAGATACGCAGTATTTT
. | TRBJ2-1 | TRBV30 | . | CASTAGALNEQFF | TGTGCCTCCACTGCGGGGGCCCTCAATGAGCAGTTCTTC
few | TRBJ2-7 | TRBV6-1 | TRBD2 | CASSPGGVDPYEQYF | TGTGCCAGCAGCCCGGGAGGGGTCGATCCCTACGAGCAGTACTTC
. | TRBJ2-5 | TRBV4-2 | TRBD1 | CASSQETGTGETQYF | TGTGCCAGCAGCCAAGAGACAGGGACGGGAGAGACCCAGTACTTC